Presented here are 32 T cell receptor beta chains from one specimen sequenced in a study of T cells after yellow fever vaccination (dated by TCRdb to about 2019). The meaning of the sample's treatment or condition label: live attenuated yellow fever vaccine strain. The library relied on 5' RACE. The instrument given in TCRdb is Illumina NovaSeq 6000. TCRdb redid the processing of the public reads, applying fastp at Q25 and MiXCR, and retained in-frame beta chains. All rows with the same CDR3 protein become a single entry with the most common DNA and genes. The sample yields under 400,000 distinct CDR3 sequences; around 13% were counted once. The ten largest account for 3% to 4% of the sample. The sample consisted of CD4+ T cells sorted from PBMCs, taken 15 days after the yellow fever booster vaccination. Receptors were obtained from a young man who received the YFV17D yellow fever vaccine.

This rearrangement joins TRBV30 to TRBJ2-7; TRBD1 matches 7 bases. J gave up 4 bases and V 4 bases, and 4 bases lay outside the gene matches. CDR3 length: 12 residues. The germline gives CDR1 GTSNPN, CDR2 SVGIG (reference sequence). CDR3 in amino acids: CAWKGARYEQYF. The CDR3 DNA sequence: TGTGCCTGGAAGGGGGCGCGGTACGAGCAGTACTTC.

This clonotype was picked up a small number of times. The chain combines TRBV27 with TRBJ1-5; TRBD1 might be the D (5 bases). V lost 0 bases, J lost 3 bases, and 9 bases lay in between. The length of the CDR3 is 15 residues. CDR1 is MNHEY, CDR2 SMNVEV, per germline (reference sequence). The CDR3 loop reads CASSLSGAHNQPQHF. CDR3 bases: TGTGCCAGCAGTTTATCTGGGGCCCACAATCAGCCCCAGCATTTT.

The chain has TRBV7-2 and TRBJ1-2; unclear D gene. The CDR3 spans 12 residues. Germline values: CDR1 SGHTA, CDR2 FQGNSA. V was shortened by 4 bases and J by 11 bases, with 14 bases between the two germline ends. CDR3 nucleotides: TGTGCCAGCAGCTCCGGATGGAGGGAATACACCTTC. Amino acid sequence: CASSSGWREYTF.

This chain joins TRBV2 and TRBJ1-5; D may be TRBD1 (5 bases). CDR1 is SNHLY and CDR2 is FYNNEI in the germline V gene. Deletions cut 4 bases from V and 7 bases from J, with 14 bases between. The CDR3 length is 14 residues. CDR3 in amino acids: CASSARGVWQPQHF. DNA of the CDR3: TGTGCCAGCAGTGCTCGGGGGGTGTGGCAGCCCCAGCATTTT.

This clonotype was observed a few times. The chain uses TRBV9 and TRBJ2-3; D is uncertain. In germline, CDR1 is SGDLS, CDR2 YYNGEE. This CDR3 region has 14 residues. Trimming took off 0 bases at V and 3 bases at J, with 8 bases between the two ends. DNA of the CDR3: TGTGCCAGCAGCGTAGCTCAGGTTACAGATACGCAGTATTTT. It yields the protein CASSVAQVTDTQYF.

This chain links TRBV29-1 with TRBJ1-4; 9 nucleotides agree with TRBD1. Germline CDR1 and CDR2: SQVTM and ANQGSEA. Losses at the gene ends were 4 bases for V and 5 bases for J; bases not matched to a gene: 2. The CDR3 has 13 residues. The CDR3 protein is CSVGQGGNEKLFF. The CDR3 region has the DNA TGCAGCGTTGGACAGGGGGGAAATGAAAAACTGTTTTTT.

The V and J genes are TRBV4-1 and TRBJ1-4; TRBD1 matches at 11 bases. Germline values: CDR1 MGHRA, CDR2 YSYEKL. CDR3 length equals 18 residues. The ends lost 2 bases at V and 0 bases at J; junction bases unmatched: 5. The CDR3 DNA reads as TGCGCCAGCAGCCAACGGACAGGGGGCGGTTCAACTAATGAAAAACTGTTTTTT. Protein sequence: CASSQRTGGGSTNEKLFF.

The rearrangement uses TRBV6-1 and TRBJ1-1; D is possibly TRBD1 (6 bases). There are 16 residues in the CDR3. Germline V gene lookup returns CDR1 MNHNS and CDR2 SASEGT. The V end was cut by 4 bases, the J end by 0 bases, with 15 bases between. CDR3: CASSVEFRGLNTEAFF. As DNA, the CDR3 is TGTGCCAGCAGTGTTGAATTCAGGGGATTGAACACTGAAGCTTTCTTT.

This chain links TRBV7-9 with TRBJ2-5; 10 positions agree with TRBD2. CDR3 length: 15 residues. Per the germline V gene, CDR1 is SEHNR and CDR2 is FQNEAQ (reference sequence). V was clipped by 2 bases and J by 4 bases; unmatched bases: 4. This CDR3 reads CASSLSGGASETQYF. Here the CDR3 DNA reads TGTGCCAGCAGCTTAAGCGGGGGGGCCTCAGAGACCCAGTACTTC.

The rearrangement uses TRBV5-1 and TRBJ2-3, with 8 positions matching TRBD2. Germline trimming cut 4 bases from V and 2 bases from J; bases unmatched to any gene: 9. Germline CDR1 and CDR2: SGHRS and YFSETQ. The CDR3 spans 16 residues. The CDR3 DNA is TGCGCCAGCAGCGAGGGACTAGTGGGTTACACAGATACGCAGTATTTT. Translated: CASSEGLVGYTDTQYF.

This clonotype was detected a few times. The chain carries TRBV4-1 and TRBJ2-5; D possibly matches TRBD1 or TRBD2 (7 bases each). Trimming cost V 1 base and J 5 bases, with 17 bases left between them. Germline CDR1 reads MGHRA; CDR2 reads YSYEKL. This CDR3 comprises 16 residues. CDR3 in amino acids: CASSQAGEGAFETQYF. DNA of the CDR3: TGCGCCAGCAGCCAAGCTGGGGAGGGGGCTTTTGAGACCCAGTACTTC.

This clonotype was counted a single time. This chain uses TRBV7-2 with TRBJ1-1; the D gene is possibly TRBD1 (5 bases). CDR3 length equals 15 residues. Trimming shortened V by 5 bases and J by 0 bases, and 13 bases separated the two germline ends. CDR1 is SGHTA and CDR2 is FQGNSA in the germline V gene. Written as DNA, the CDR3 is TGTGCCAGCAGCAGAGAGGGGAACTTGAACACTGAAGCTTTCTTT. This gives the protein CASSREGNLNTEAFF.

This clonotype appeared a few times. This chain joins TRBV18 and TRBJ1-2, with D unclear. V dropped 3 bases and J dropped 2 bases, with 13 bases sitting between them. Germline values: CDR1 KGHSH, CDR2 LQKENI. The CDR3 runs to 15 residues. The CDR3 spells CASSPSTGHNYGYTF. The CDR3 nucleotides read TGTGCCAGCTCACCCTCAACCGGGCACAACTATGGCTACACCTTC. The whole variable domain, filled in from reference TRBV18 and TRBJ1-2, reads NAGVMQNPRHLVRRRGQEARLRCSPMKGHSHVYWYRQLPEEGLKFMVYLQKENIIDESGMPKERFSAEFPKEGPSILRIQQVVRGDSAAYFCASSPSTGHNYGYTFGSGTRLTVV.

As DNA, the CDR3 is TGTGCCTGGAGTGTAGGCAATGAGCAGTTCTTC. Translation gives CAWSVGNEQFF. The rearrangement joins TRBV30 to TRBJ2-1; no reliable D call. Per germline, CDR1 GTSNPN and CDR2 SVGIG (reference sequence). Trimming shortened V by 0 bases and J by 6 bases, and 3 bases separated the two germline ends. The CDR3 is 11 amino acids.

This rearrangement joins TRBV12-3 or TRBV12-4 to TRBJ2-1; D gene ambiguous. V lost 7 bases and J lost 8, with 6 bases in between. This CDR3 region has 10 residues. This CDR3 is CASITHEQFF. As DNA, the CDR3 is TGTGCCAGCATAACCCATGAGCAGTTCTTC.

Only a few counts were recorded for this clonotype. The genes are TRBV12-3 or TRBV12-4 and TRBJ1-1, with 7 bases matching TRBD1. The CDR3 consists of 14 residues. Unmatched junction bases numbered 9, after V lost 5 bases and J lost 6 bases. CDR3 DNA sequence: TGTGCCAGCAGTAGGGGGACAGTGGGATCTGAAGCTTTCTTT. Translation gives CASSRGTVGSEAFF.

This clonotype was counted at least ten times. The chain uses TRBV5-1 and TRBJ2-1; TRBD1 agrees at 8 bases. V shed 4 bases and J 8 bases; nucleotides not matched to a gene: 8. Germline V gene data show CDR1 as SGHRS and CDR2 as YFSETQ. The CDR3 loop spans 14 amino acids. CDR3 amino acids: CASSQMTGDDEQFF. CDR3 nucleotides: TGCGCCAGCAGCCAGATGACAGGGGACGATGAGCAGTTCTTC.

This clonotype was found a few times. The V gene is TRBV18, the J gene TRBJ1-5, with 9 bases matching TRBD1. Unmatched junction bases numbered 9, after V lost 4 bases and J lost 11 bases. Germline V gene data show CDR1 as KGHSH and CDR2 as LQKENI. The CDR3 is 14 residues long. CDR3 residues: CASSHGQGSLAQHF. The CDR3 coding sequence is TGTGCCAGCTCACACGGACAGGGGAGTTTGGCCCAGCATTTT. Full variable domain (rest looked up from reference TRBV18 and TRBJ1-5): NAGVMQNPRHLVRRRGQEARLRCSPMKGHSHVYWYRQLPEEGLKFMVYLQKENIIDESGMPKERFSAEFPKEGPSILRIQQVVRGDSAAYFCASSHGQGSLAQHFGDGTRLSIL.

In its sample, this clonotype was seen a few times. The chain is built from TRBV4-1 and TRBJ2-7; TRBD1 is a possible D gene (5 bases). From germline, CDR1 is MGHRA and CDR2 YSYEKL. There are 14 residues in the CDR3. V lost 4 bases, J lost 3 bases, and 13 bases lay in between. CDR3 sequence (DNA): TGCGCCAGCAGCCCTCAGGGTTGGCTCTACGAGCAGTACTTC. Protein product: CASSPQGWLYEQYF.

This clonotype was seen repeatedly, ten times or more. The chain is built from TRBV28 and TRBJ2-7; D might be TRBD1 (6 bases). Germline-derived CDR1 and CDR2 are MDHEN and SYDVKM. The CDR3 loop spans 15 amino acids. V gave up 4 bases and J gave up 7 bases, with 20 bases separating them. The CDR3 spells CASSSGQTPLREQYV. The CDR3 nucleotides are TGTGCCAGCAGTTCCGGACAGACTCCTTTAAGGGAGCAGTACGTC.

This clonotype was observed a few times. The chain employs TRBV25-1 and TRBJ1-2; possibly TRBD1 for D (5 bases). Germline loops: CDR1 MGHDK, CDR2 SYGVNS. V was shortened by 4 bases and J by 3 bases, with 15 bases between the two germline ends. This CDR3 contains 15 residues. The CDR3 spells CASSGAGGGYYGYTF. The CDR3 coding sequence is TGTGCCAGCAGTGGCGCGGGGGGAGGATACTATGGCTACACCTTC.

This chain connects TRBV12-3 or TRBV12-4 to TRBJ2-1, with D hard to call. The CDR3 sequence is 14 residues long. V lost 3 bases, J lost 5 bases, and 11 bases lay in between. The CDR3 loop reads CASSFLTGNNEQFF. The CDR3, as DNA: TGTGCCAGCAGTTTTTTGACTGGTAACAATGAGCAGTTCTTC.

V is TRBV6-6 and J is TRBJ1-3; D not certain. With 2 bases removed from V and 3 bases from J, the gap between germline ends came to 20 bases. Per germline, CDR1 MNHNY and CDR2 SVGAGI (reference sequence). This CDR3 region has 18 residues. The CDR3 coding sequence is TGTGCCAGCAGTTACCCCGTTAATATCGAGGCGCTTGGAAACACCATATATTTT. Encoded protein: CASSYPVNIEALGNTIYF.

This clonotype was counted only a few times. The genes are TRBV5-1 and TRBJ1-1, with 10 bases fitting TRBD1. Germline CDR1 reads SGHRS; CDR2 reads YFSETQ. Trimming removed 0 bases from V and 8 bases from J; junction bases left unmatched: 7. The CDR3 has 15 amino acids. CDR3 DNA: TGCGCCAGCAGCTTGGAGGGACAGGGGTATGAGGAAGCTTTCTTT. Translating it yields CASSLEGQGYEEAFF.

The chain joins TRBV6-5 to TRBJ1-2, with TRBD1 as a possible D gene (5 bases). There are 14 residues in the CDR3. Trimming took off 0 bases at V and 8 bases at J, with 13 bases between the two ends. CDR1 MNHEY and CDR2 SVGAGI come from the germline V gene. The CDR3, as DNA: TGTGCCAGCAGTTACTCGAGGCAGGGAGGGGGCTACACCTTC. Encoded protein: CASSYSRQGGGYTF.

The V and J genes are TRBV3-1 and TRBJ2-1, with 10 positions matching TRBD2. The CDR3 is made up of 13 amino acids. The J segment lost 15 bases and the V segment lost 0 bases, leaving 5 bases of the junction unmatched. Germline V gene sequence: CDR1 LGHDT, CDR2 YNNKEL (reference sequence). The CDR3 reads CASSQDVSGGAFF. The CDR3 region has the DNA TGTGCCAGCAGCCAAGATGTGAGCGGGGGGGCGTTCTTC.

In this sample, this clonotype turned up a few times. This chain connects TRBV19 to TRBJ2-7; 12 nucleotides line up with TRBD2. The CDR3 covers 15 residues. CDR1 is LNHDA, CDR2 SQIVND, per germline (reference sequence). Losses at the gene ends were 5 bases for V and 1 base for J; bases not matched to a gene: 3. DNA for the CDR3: TGTGCCAGTAGTCCACTAGCGGGGGGTTCCTACGAGCAGTACTTC. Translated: CASSPLAGGSYEQYF.

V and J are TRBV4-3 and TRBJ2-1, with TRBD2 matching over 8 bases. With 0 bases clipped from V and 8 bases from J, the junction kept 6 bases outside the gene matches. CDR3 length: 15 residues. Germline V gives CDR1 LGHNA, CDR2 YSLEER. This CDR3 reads CASSQDHSGGYEQFF. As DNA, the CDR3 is TGCGCCAGCAGCCAAGATCACAGCGGGGGATATGAGCAGTTCTTC.

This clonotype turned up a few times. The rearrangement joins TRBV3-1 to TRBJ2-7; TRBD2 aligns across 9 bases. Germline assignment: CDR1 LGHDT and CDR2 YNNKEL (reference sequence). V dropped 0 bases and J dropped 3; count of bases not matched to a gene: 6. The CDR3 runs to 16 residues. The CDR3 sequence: CASSQDGAGGRYEQYF. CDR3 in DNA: TGTGCCAGCAGCCAAGACGGAGCGGGGGGCCGCTACGAGCAGTACTTC.

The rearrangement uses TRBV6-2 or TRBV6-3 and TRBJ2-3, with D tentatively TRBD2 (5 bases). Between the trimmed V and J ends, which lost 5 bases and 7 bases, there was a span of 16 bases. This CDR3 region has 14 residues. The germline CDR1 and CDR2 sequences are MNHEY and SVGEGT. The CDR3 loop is CASSIGVPLNTQYF. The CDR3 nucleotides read TGTGCCAGCAGTATCGGGGTTCCTCTAAATACGCAGTATTTT.

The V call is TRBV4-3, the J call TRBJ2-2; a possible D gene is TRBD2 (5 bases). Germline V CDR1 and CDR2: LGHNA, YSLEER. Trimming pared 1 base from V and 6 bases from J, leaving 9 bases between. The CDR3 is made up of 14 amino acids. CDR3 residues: CASSQVEGAGELFF. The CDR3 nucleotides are TGCGCCAGCAGCCAAGTCGAGGGCGCCGGGGAGCTGTTTTTT.

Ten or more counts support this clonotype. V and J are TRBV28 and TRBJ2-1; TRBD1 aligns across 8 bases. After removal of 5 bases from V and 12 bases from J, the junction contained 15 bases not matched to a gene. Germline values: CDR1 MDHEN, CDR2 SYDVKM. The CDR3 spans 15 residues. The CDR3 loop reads CASSLGQGSGFGQFF. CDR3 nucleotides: TGTGCCAGCAGTCTAGGACAGGGCTCAGGGTTTGGGCAGTTCTTC.